The 30 T cell receptor beta chains below were found in one sample sequenced in a study of spatial heterogeneity in lung cancer. TCRdb called the 5' RACE reads again in MiXCR, with one record for every CDR3 protein. This table has roughly 15,000 distinct CDR3 sequences, around 8% appearing once. Time point given: sample taken at primary tumor resection. Tumor, nontumor lung or frozen PBMC supplied whole RNA, sequenced without sorting. The sample consisted of PBMCs, taken at surgery. The receptors shown here come from a female donor with early-stage non-small cell lung cancer.

This clonotype showed up many times. This rearrangement joins TRBV29-1 to TRBJ2-7; maybe TRBD2 (6 bases). CDR3 length: 14 amino acids. Trimming pared 5 bases from V and 2 bases from J, leaving 16 bases between. Germline CDR1 is SQVTM and CDR2 is ANQGSEA. For the CDR3, the DNA is TGCAGCGTTTTAGCCAGGGACTCCACCTACGAGCAGTACTTC. Translating gives CSVLARDSTYEQYF.

This clonotype was counted a few times. The chain uses TRBV18 and TRBJ1-1; 7 bases are a match to TRBD1. Trimming took 5 bases from V and 1 from J; bases not matched to a gene: 4. The CDR3 covers 14 residues. Germline values: CDR1 KGHSH, CDR2 LQKENI. The CDR3 is CASSTRQGNTEAFF. The CDR3 DNA reads as TGTGCCAGCTCAACCAGACAGGGGAACACTGAAGCTTTCTTT. Full variable domain (missing parts from reference TRBV18 and TRBJ1-1): NAGVMQNPRHLVRRRGQEARLRCSPMKGHSHVYWYRQLPEEGLKFMVYLQKENIIDESGMPKERFSAEFPKEGPSILRIQQVVRGDSAAYFCASSTRQGNTEAFFGQGTRLTVV.

This clonotype has a count of ten or more. The gene calls are TRBV27 and TRBJ2-1, with 9 bases lining up with TRBD2. Germline V lookup: CDR1 MNHEY, CDR2 SMNVEV (reference sequence). The CDR3 has 14 amino acids. The trim removed 4 bases at V and 8 bases at J, leaving 6 bases unmatched. The CDR3 DNA reads TGTGCCAGCAGTTCCAGCGGGAGGCTGGATGAGCAGTTCTTC. It yields the protein CASSSSGRLDEQFF.

On this clonotype: A clone one base away is much larger, so this may be a read error. The chain carries TRBV28 and TRBJ2-7; perhaps D is TRBD1 or TRBD2 (5 bases each). The V end lost 7 bases, the J end lost 12 bases, and 28 bases lay between the germline ends. CDR1 and CDR2 from the germline V gene are MDHEN and SYDVKM. The CDR3 length is 15 residues. The CDR3 DNA is TGTGCCAGCACCCCGGCCGCAGCGTGGGACGAAAACACGTACTTC. Encoded protein: CASTPAAAWDENTYF. Variable domain in full (rest from reference TRBV28 and TRBJ2-7): DVKVTQSSRYLVKRTGEKVFLECVQDMDHENMFWYRQDPGLGLRLIYFSYDVKMKEKGDIPEGYSVSREKKERFSLILESASTNQTSMYLCASTPAAAWDENTYFGPGTRLTVT.

This clonotype appeared a few times. V and J are TRBV20-1 and TRBJ2-7; TRBD2 is a possible D gene (5 bases). V lost 2 bases and J 4 bases, leaving 6 bases between the germline ends. Germline V gene data show CDR1 as DFQATT and CDR2 as SNEGSKA (reference sequence). The CDR3 has 11 residues. The chain's CDR3 is CSARRGYEQYF. CDR3 coding DNA: TGCAGTGCTAGACGGGGTTACGAGCAGTACTTC.

This clonotype was counted a few times. The chain carries TRBV6-1 and TRBJ2-3; D is possibly TRBD2 (5 bases). The CDR3 has 13 amino acids. Germline CDR1 reads MNHNS; CDR2 reads SASEGT. The V end was cut by 7 bases, the J end by 3 bases, with 11 bases between. The CDR3 sequence: CASNRRGTDTQYF. CDR3 nucleotide sequence: TGTGCCAGCAACAGACGGGGTACAGATACGCAGTATTTT.

This clonotype came up many times. The rearrangement links TRBV11-1 to TRBJ1-1, with TRBD1 matching 10 bases. This CDR3 contains 15 residues. V was clipped by 5 bases and J by 4 bases; unmatched bases: 7. Germline V gives CDR1 SGHAT, CDR2 FQDESV (reference sequence). This CDR3 reads CASSQRQGAITEAFF. In DNA form, the CDR3 reads TGTGCCAGCAGCCAGCGACAGGGGGCAATCACTGAAGCTTTCTTT.

A few counts support this clonotype. The chain joins TRBV18 to TRBJ1-6, with D hard to call. The ends were cut back, 2 bases at V and 7 bases at J, with 6 bases in the middle. The CDR3 is made up of 13 amino acids. CDR1 KGHSH and CDR2 LQKENI come from the germline V gene. The CDR3 region has the DNA TGTGCCAGCTCACCAGCCTTCAATTCACCCCTCCACTTT. This translates into CASSPAFNSPLHF.

This clonotype was observed many times. The rearrangement links TRBV7-6 to TRBJ1-2; D unresolved. Between the trimmed V and J ends, which lost 3 bases and 8 bases, there was a span of 10 bases. The CDR3 is 12 amino acids. Looked up from germline, CDR1 is SGHVS and CDR2 is FNYEAQ. CDR3 in amino acids: CASSFGWNGYTF. In DNA form, the CDR3 reads TGTGCCAGCAGCTTTGGGTGGAACGGCTACACCTTC.

This clonotype was counted only a few times. This chain connects TRBV18 to TRBJ2-7; TRBD2 is a possible D gene (6 bases). The CDR3 covers 13 residues. Germline V gives CDR1 KGHSH, CDR2 LQKENI. V was shortened by 6 bases and J by 5 bases, with 14 bases between the two germline ends. In nucleotides, the CDR3 is TGTGCCAGCTCCCCGGGACTTTCTCACGAGCAGTACTTC. This gives the protein CASSPGLSHEQYF.

In its sample, this clonotype was seen many times. The J gene is TRBJ1-5, the V gene TRBV12-3 or TRBV12-4; perhaps TRBD1 as D (6 bases). The ends were cut back, 5 bases at V and 7 bases at J, with 18 bases in the middle. The CDR3 extends over 15 amino acids. The CDR3 nucleotides are TGTGCCAGCAGTCCACCCACAGGGAGCGCCCAGCCCCAGCATTTT. This gives the protein CASSPPTGSAQPQHF.

This clonotype was observed at least ten times. V and J are TRBV30 and TRBJ2-1; D could derive from TRBD1 or TRBD2 (5 bases each). Trimming removed 5 bases from V and 9 bases from J, with 17 bases in between. This CDR3 contains 13 residues. Germline assignment: CDR1 GTSNPN and CDR2 SVGIG (reference sequence). CDR3 sequence: CAWSSVGTTEQFF. CDR3 nucleotides: TGTGCCTGGTCCAGTGTGGGGACGACTGAGCAGTTCTTC.

At least ten counts were recorded for this clonotype. V is TRBV23-1 and J is TRBJ2-7, with 10 bases identical to TRBD1. TRBV23-1 carries the ORF label, with uncertain function. Trimming took 0 bases from V and 5 from J; bases not matched to a gene: 10. This CDR3 is built from 17 residues. This CDR3 reads CASSQSAGDRGLDEQYF. The DNA for the CDR3 is TGCGCCAGCAGTCAATCGGCGGGGGACAGGGGTCTAGACGAGCAGTACTTC.

This clonotype was picked up many times. This sequence joins TRBV29-1 and TRBJ1-2; TRBD1 aligns across 7 bases. This CDR3 region has 12 residues. Germline V gives CDR1 SQVTM, CDR2 ANQGSEA. J gave up 8 bases and V 6 bases, and 9 bases lay outside the gene matches. The CDR3 nucleotides are TGCAGCGTCGCGACAGGGACGGGGGGCTACACCTTC. It yields the protein CSVATGTGGYTF. The full variable domain, in which reference TRBV29-1 and TRBJ1-2 provide the parts outside the CDR3, is SAVISQKPSRDICQRGTSLTIQCQVDSQVTMMFWYRQQPGQSLTLIATANQGSEATYESGFVIDKFPISRPNLTFSTLTVSNMSPEDSSIYLCSVATGTGGYTFGSGTRLTVV.

This clonotype was detected ten times or more. The chain recombines TRBV6-5 with TRBJ1-3, with a weak D call TRBD1 (6 bases). Germline CDR1 MNHEY, CDR2 SVGAGI. The CDR3 extends over 15 amino acids. V lost 4 bases to trimming and J lost 3 bases, with 13 bases between them. The CDR3 bases are TGTGCCAGCAGTTCTGGGGGGCGGGTTGGAAACACCATATATTTT. Amino acid sequence: CASSSGGRVGNTIYF.

This clonotype was seen at least ten times. The chain couples TRBV25-1 to TRBJ1-5, with TRBD1 as a possible D gene (6 bases). The CDR3 loop spans 14 amino acids. The germline gives CDR1 MGHDK, CDR2 SYGVNS. Trimming took off 6 bases at V and 9 bases at J, with 18 bases between the two ends. The CDR3 bases are TGTGCCAGCAGCGGTGGGGGCATTAGAGGGCCCCAGCATTTT. Translated: CASSGGGIRGPQHF.

This clonotype showed up many times. The rearrangement links TRBV6-5 to TRBJ1-3; D ambiguous. The CDR3 loop spans 15 amino acids. The V gene's germline CDR1 is MNHEY and CDR2 SVGAGI. Deletions cut 0 bases from V and 0 bases from J, with 6 bases between. CDR3 protein: CASSYSRTSGNTIYF. CDR3 sequence (DNA): TGTGCCAGCAGTTACTCACGAACCTCTGGAAACACCATATATTTT.

The table lists this clonotype with many counts. CDR3: CSVEESWNTGELFF. The CDR3 DNA follows: TGCAGCGTTGAAGAGAGCTGGAACACCGGGGAGCTGTTTTTT. V usage is TRBV29-1 and J usage is TRBJ2-2, with D uncertain. The CDR3 loop spans 14 amino acids. V was clipped by 0 bases and J by 1 base, with 6 bases between them. The germline V gene encodes CDR1 SQVTM and CDR2 ANQGSEA.

This rearrangement joins TRBV6-6 to TRBJ1-4; D uncertain. V shed 2 bases and J shed 8 bases, with 12 bases lying between them. The germline V gene has CDR1 MNHNY and CDR2 SVGAGI (reference sequence). This CDR3 is 14 amino acids long. The CDR3 is CASSYSHLYEKLFF. CDR3 in DNA: TGTGCCAGCAGTTACAGCCACCTTTACGAAAAACTGTTTTTT.

This clonotype occurred many times. This rearrangement joins TRBV29-1 to TRBJ2-2; D possibly corresponds to TRBD1 (6 bases). From germline, CDR1 is SQVTM and CDR2 ANQGSEA. The CDR3 covers 14 residues. Trimming took 2 bases from V and 1 from J, leaving 8 bases between them. The DNA for the CDR3 is TGCAGCGTTGAAAAACAGGGGAACACCGGGGAGCTGTTTTTT. This gives the protein CSVEKQGNTGELFF.

The rearrangement uses TRBV12-3 or TRBV12-4 and TRBJ2-7; a weak D match, TRBD2 (7 bases). The CDR3 sequence is 15 residues long. Trimming took off 1 base at V and 3 bases at J, with 13 bases between the two ends. The CDR3 DNA follows: TGTGCCAGCAGTTTAGGCCCAGGGGAGGGCTACGAGCAGTACTTC. Residues: CASSLGPGEGYEQYF.

In its sample, this clonotype was seen many times. V gene TRBV20-1 combines with J gene TRBJ2-1; D perhaps matches TRBD2 (7 bases). The CDR3 extends over 15 amino acids. CDR1 and CDR2 from the germline V gene are DFQATT and SNEGSKA (reference sequence). Trimming shortened V by 6 bases and J by 7 bases, and 22 bases separated the two germline ends. CDR3 residues: CSARTGRGATNEQFF. CDR3 DNA sequence: TGCAGTGCCCGAACGGGGAGGGGGGCGACAAATGAGCAGTTCTTC.

V is TRBV4-2 and J is TRBJ1-4; D is unclear. Germline V gene data show CDR1 as LGHNA and CDR2 as YNFKEQ. Trimming took 1 base from V and 0 from J, leaving 9 bases between them. The CDR3 totals 16 residues. The DNA of the CDR3 is TGTGCCAGCAGCCAAGTTTTTTATGCAACTAATGAAAAACTGTTTTTT. Translated: CASSQVFYATNEKLFF.

This clonotype appeared many times. V gene TRBV20-1 combines with J gene TRBJ1-1; a possible D gene is TRBD1 (6 bases). The germline gives CDR1 DFQATT, CDR2 SNEGSKA (reference sequence). There are 12 residues in the CDR3. The V gene lost 5 bases and the J gene lost 11 bases, with 18 bases spanning the gap. The CDR3 nucleotides read TGCAGTGCTTCGCAGGGGAGTAGGACGGCTTTCTTT. It yields the protein CSASQGSRTAFF.

The CDR3 reads CASTGGDSGANVLTF. CDR3 nucleotides: TGTGCCAGCACAGGGGGAGACTCTGGGGCCAACGTCCTGACTTTC. The J gene is TRBJ2-6, the V gene TRBV18, with 8 bases matching TRBD1. With V trimmed by 8 bases and J by 0 bases, 3 bases remained unmatched. In germline, CDR1 is KGHSH, CDR2 LQKENI. There are 15 residues in the CDR3.

In its sample, this clonotype was seen many times. This chain links TRBV18 with TRBJ1-1; 9 nucleotides match TRBD1. Trimming at V came to 4 bases and at J to 1 base, leaving 7 bases not matched to a gene. Germline assignment: CDR1 KGHSH and CDR2 LQKENI. The CDR3 loop spans 16 amino acids. The CDR3 DNA sequence: TGTGCCAGCTCACTAGGACAGGGGCGCGGGAACACTGAAGCTTTCTTT. Amino acids: CASSLGQGRGNTEAFF. The full variable domain, completed using reference TRBV18 and TRBJ1-1, is NAGVMQNPRHLVRRRGQEARLRCSPMKGHSHVYWYRQLPEEGLKFMVYLQKENIIDESGMPKERFSAEFPKEGPSILRIQQVVRGDSAAYFCASSLGQGRGNTEAFFGQGTRLTVV.

The chain has TRBV12-5 and TRBJ2-2; D is unclear. Germline V gene data show CDR1 as LGHNT and CDR2 as FRNRAP. Trimming stripped 4 bases from V and 6 bases from J, with 12 bases between. CDR3 length equals 14 residues. Written as DNA, the CDR3 is TGTGCTAGTGGTTCGAGGCCCTTTTCCGGGGAGCTGTTTTTT. Amino acid sequence: CASGSRPFSGELFF.

This clonotype was detected many times. The chain employs TRBV12-3 or TRBV12-4 and TRBJ2-5, with 12 nucleotides matching TRBD2. Germline trimming cut 3 bases from V and 3 bases from J; bases unmatched to any gene: 8. This CDR3 spans 17 amino acids. CDR3 amino acids: CASSFNSSGRAKETQYF. In nucleotides, the CDR3 is TGTGCCAGCAGTTTTAACTCTAGCGGGAGGGCTAAAGAGACCCAGTACTTC.

This clonotype was seen repeatedly, ten times or more. The CDR3 nucleotides are TGTGCCAGCAGTTGGACTACAGGCAGCAATCAGCCCCAGCATTTT. This sequence encodes CASSWTTGSNQPQHF. The V gene is TRBV6-5, the J gene TRBJ1-5; possible D gene TRBD1, 5 bases. The CDR3 spans 15 residues. Germline V gives CDR1 MNHEY, CDR2 SVGAGI. Trimming shortened V by 4 bases and J by 1 base, and 11 bases separated the two germline ends.

The table lists this clonotype with many counts. This chain links TRBV6-7 with TRBJ2-7, with 11 bases aligning to TRBD1. TRBV6-7 has ORF status, its function being uncertain. V shed 5 bases, J shed 2 bases, and the junction held 8 bases outside the gene matches. This CDR3 comprises 16 residues. The CDR3: CASSGMDRGPTYEQYF. The CDR3 DNA sequence: TGTGCCAGCAGTGGGATGGACAGGGGGCCGACCTACGAGCAGTACTTC.